Included here is one T cell receptor beta chain sequence, with context. CDR1 and CDR2 (germline): SGHAT, FQNNGV. V shed 4 bases and J shed 0 bases, with 14 bases lying between them. The CDR3 length is 16 residues. These data are taken from a study of blood T cell repertoires in COVID-19. Study at large: Samples taken during acute and convalescent COVID-19 were collected in the United States, Italy and Spain.

How the authors handled the data: Reference gene primers were amplified, and this amplification served to estimate nucleated cell counts. Profiling relied on immunoSEQ multiplex PCR, and the TCRdb table lists in-frame clones only, not all of them. V and J calls and clone size are copied from that table; D and trimming were computed from the DNA. Among 290,000 or so clones listed, around 87% were seen once. This clonotype was sampled from a man younger than 35 with active or convalescent COVID-19. The sample comprised peripheral blood. J is TRBJ2-3 and V is TRBV11-2, with a weak D call TRBD1 (6 bases). This chain's CDR3 is CASSYPKDRSTDTQYF. CDR3 DNA sequence: TGTGCCAGCAGCTATCCGAAAGACAGGAGCACAGATACGCAGTATTTT.